A selection of T cell receptor beta chains follows, all from one sample in a study of T cell responses to AZD1222 COVID-19 vaccine. TCRdb's copy holds only in-frame clones and misses some; the assay was immunoSEQ multiplex PCR. The data contain roughly 150,000 clones, about nine tenths of them seen just once; the ten biggest clones take up more than 6.5%. The source material was peripheral blood, sampled after recovery from COVID-19. The receptors derive from an adult who had recovered from COVID-19. Each CDR3 is given with its conserved first and last residue. Fields, in order: V gene, J gene, clone size, D gene, CDR3 DNA, CDR3 protein. A D gene is named only where the DNA matches it firmly. Size is omitted from some rows. Given values are once, few, many or a class for expanded clones.

v_call: TRBV2
j_call: TRBJ2-1
clone_size: -
d_call: TRBD2
cdr3_nt: TGTGCCAGCAGACTAGCGGGAGGAGGCAATGAGCAGTTCTTC
cdr3_aa: CASRLAGGGNEQFF

v_call: TRBV5-1
j_call: TRBJ1-1
clone_size: -
d_call: TRBD1
cdr3_nt: TGCGCCAGCAGCTCAAGTCCCGGGACAGGGACGGGGGCTGAAGCTTTCTTT
cdr3_aa: CASSSSPGTGTGAEAFF

v_call: TRBV29-1
j_call: TRBJ1-5
clone_size: -
d_call: -
cdr3_nt: TGCAGCGTGACAGAGAGCAATCAGCCCCAGCATTTT
cdr3_aa: CSVTESNQPQHF

v_call: TRBV19
j_call: TRBJ1-1
clone_size: -
d_call: -
cdr3_nt: TGTGCCAGTAGTATTCGAGGGGGAAGAACTGAAGCTTTCTTT
cdr3_aa: CASSIRGGRTEAFF

v_call: TRBV19
j_call: TRBJ1-3
clone_size: -
d_call: -
cdr3_nt: TGTGCCAGTAGTATTATTGGGAGGAACCCCTCTGGAAACACCATATATTTT
cdr3_aa: CASSIIGRNPSGNTIYF

v_call: TRBV12-5
j_call: TRBJ2-5
clone_size: -
d_call: -
cdr3_nt: TGTGCTAGTGGTTTGAACTCCAGGGGGACCCAGTACTTC
cdr3_aa: CASGLNSRGTQYF

v_call: TRBV3-1/TRBV3-2
j_call: TRBJ1-2
clone_size: -
d_call: -
cdr3_nt: TGTGCCAGCAGCCAAGACTACGACGTCTGGAACTATGGCTACACCTTC
cdr3_aa: CASSQDYDVWNYGYTF

v_call: TRBV18
j_call: TRBJ1-1
clone_size: -
d_call: -
cdr3_nt: TGTGCCAGCTCACCCGCCCAGCAGGGAGAAGCTTTCTTT
cdr3_aa: CASSPAQQGEAFF

v_call: TRBV6-2/TRBV6-3
j_call: TRBJ1-4
clone_size: -
d_call: -
cdr3_nt: TGTGCCAGCAGTTACTCGGAGGGACTCCAAACAACTAATGAAAAACTGTTTTTT
cdr3_aa: CASSYSEGLQTTNEKLFF

v_call: TRBV6-5
j_call: TRBJ2-2
clone_size: -
d_call: -
cdr3_nt: TGTGCCAGCAGCCGACCGACAGACACCGGGGAGCTGTTTTTT
cdr3_aa: CASSRPTDTGELFF

v_call: TRBV7-2
j_call: TRBJ2-7
clone_size: -
d_call: -
cdr3_nt: TGTGCCAGCAGCCTCCAGGCATTCCCTTACTACGAGCAGTACTTC
cdr3_aa: CASSLQAFPYYEQYF

v_call: TRBV5-6
j_call: TRBJ1-5
clone_size: -
d_call: TRBD1
cdr3_nt: TGTGCCAGCAGCTCGGGACAGCCTAGCAATCAGCCCCAGCATTTT
cdr3_aa: CASSSGQPSNQPQHF

v_call: TRBV18
j_call: TRBJ1-1
clone_size: once
d_call: -
cdr3_nt: TGTGCCAGCTCCTACAGGGTATCGAACACTGAAGCTTTCTTT
cdr3_aa: CASSYRVSNTEAFF

v_call: TRBV11-2
j_call: TRBJ1-1
clone_size: -
d_call: TRBD1
cdr3_nt: TGTGCCAGCAGCCCTCCGACAGGGGCGATGGGCACTGAAGCTTTCTTT
cdr3_aa: CASSPPTGAMGTEAFF

v_call: TRBV19
j_call: TRBJ1-1
clone_size: -
d_call: -
cdr3_nt: TGTGCCAGTACCTCCCTGGCCCGGGGGGCGGTTACTGAAGCTTTCTTT
cdr3_aa: CASTSLARGAVTEAFF

v_call: TRBV28
j_call: TRBJ1-5
clone_size: -
d_call: -
cdr3_nt: TGTGCCAGCAGTTGGCAGAATCAGCCCCAGCATTTT
cdr3_aa: CASSWQNQPQHF

v_call: TRBV5-4
j_call: TRBJ1-2
clone_size: -
d_call: TRBD1
cdr3_nt: TGTGCCAGCAGCTCCCCAGGGGGAGGGGTGTATGGCTACACCTTC
cdr3_aa: CASSSPGGGVYGYTF

v_call: TRBV5-1
j_call: TRBJ1-1
clone_size: -
d_call: -
cdr3_nt: TGCGCCAGCAGCCCCGGGGGGGTGGCGGGCTTGAACACTGAAGCTTTCTTT
cdr3_aa: CASSPGGVAGLNTEAFF

v_call: TRBV5-8
j_call: TRBJ2-2
clone_size: -
d_call: TRBD1
cdr3_nt: TGTGCCAGCAGCTTGCGGACAGGGACCGGGGAGCTGTTTTTT
cdr3_aa: CASSLRTGTGELFF

v_call: TRBV4-3
j_call: TRBJ1-1
clone_size: -
d_call: TRBD1
cdr3_nt: TGCGCCAGCAGCCAGGGGACAGGGCAGGGCGTAGCTTTCTTT
cdr3_aa: CASSQGTGQGVAFF

v_call: TRBV6-2/TRBV6-3
j_call: TRBJ1-2
clone_size: -
d_call: TRBD1
cdr3_nt: TGTGCCAGCAGCCCTCGGGGAGGGACAGACTCATATGGCTACACCTTC
cdr3_aa: CASSPRGGTDSYGYTF

v_call: TRBV5-1
j_call: TRBJ2-2
clone_size: -
d_call: -
cdr3_nt: TGCGCCAGCAGCTTGCGGGGTAATCCCGGGGAGCTGTTTTTT
cdr3_aa: CASSLRGNPGELFF

v_call: TRBV28
j_call: TRBJ2-7
clone_size: -
d_call: -
cdr3_nt: TGTGCCAGCAGTTTTAGTGGGACGTCCTACGAGCAGTACTTC
cdr3_aa: CASSFSGTSYEQYF